One and the same sample provided the 3 T cell receptor beta chains below, sequenced in a study of control samples from healthy donors and cancer patients. Sequencing was performed with immunoSEQ multiplex PCR; in TCRdb, only in-frame clones are kept and a portion is missing. The repertoire holds about 160,000 clones, with 80% to 90% as singletons. The sample taken for sequencing was blood. These receptor sequences come from a man between 25 and 39 years old in good health.

The chain carries TRBV7-2 and TRBJ2-1; 7 bases agree with TRBD1. Germline lookup yields CDR1 SGHTA and CDR2 FQGNSA. This CDR3 has 16 amino acids. The J segment lost 8 bases and the V segment lost 2 bases, leaving 12 bases of the junction unmatched. CDR3 amino acids: CASSLLGGAGFHEQFF. CDR3 in DNA: TGTGCCAGCAGCTTACTAGGGGGCGCAGGATTCCATGAGCAGTTCTTC.

This chain connects TRBV14 to TRBJ2-2; D possibly matches TRBD1 or TRBD2 (6 bases each). There are 18 residues in the CDR3. Germline loops: CDR1 SGHDN, CDR2 FVKESK. Trimming cost V 4 bases and J 3 bases, with 21 bases left between them. CDR3 bases: TGTGCCAGCAGCCGCCTATGGGGGCGGGACGGTTACACCGGGGAGCTGTTTTTT. It is translated as CASSRLWGRDGYTGELFF.

V and J are TRBV18 and TRBJ1-5; D is unresolved. Trimming removed 6 bases from V and 0 bases from J, with 9 bases in between. CDR1 and CDR2 from the germline V gene are KGHSH and LQKENI. CDR3 size: 14 residues. CDR3 sequence (DNA): TGTGCCAGCTCCGAGAGTTATAGCAATCAGCCCCAGCATTTT. Translating gives CASSESYSNQPQHF.